Listed below are T cell receptor beta chains from one sample, sequenced in a study of CD8 T cells in ankylosing spondylitis. TCRdb called the 5' RACE reads again in MiXCR, with one record for every CDR3 protein. The sample lists hundreds of thousands of distinct CDR3 sequences, 20% to 25% occurring once. The material sequenced was blood, either unsorted or a sorted T cell fraction (not recorded which). The receptors here all came from a male donor with ankylosing spondylitis or in good health (not recorded which). Both conserved end residues are part of each CDR3. D genes are given only for firm matches. Size is stated for part of the rows, as once, few or many counts, or as a class when the clone is expanded.

TRBJ2-3 | TRBD2 | TRBV10-3 | - | CAINLGLAETDTQYF | TGTGCCATCAACCTGGGACTAGCGGAAACAGATACGCAGTATTTT
TRBJ2-1 | TRBD1 | TRBV28 | - | CASSTPYDRAEESSYNEQFF | TGTGCCAGCAGCACTCCCTACGACAGGGCCGAGGAAAGCTCCTACAATGAGCAGTTCTTC
TRBJ2-2 | - | TRBV4-1 | many | CASSQAGELFF | TGCGCCAGCAGCCAAGCCGGGGAGCTGTTTTTT
TRBJ2-1 | - | TRBV7-8 | - | CASSPGGLHNEQFF | TGTGCCAGCAGCCCCGGGGGGCTTCACAATGAGCAGTTCTTC
TRBJ2-7 | - | TRBV20-1 | few | CSVDRSYEQYF | TGCAGTGTCGACAGAAGCTACGAGCAGTACTTC
TRBJ1-6 | TRBD1 | TRBV20-1 | few | CSARVPQGTPGGPLHF | TGCAGTGCTAGAGTCCCACAGGGGACCCCCGGAGGACCCCTCCACTTT
TRBJ1-5 | - | TRBV7-6 | - | CAIRRGPYNQPQHF | TGTGCCATTCGGAGGGGACCTTACAATCAGCCCCAGCATTTT
TRBJ2-2 | - | TRBV6-5 | few | CASSLFGGEITGELFF | TGTGCCAGCAGTTTATTTGGCGGGGAGATCACCGGGGAGCTGTTTTTT
TRBJ2-1 | TRBD1 | TRBV30 | - | CAWSPGQVGYNEQFF | TGTGCCTGGAGTCCAGGACAGGTGGGATACAATGAGCAGTTCTTC
TRBJ2-1 | - | TRBV6-1 | - | CASSPLGALMNNEQFF | TGTGCCAGCAGTCCCCTAGGCGCATTAATGAACAATGAGCAGTTCTTC
TRBJ2-2 | - | TRBV12-3/TRBV12-4 | - | CASSFQTNTGELFF | TGTGCCAGCAGTTTTCAGACGAACACCGGGGAGCTGTTTTTT
TRBJ2-7 | - | TRBV20-1 | few | CSARDNPGTSYEQYF | TGCAGTGCTAGAGATAATCCAGGGACATCCTACGAGCAGTACTTC
TRBJ1-1 | - | TRBV4-1 | few | CASSQRGVNTEAFF | TGCGCCAGCAGCCAACGGGGAGTGAACACTGAAGCTTTCTTT
TRBJ2-5 | - | TRBV10-2 | few | CASSWGYRETQYF | TGCGCCAGCTCCTGGGGGTACCGGGAGACCCAGTACTTC
TRBJ1-4 | - | TRBV5-6 | - | CASSHREKLFF | TGTGCCAGCAGCCATCGGGAAAAACTGTTTTTT